What follows are 27 T cell receptor beta chains derived from one specimen sequenced in a study of CD8 T cells in ankylosing spondylitis. TCRdb independently ran MiXCR on the 5' RACE reads; one entry per CDR3 protein. This table has around 210,000 distinct CDR3 sequences, 7.5% to 9.5% appearing once. The sample comprised blood, either unsorted or a sorted T cell fraction (not recorded which). The receptors stem from a female donor with ankylosing spondylitis or in good health (not recorded which).

This clonotype has ten or more counts. This sequence joins TRBV20-1 and TRBJ2-5, with 13 bases that match TRBD2. With 0 bases clipped from V and 5 bases from J, the junction kept 6 bases outside the gene matches. The germline V gene encodes CDR1 DFQATT and CDR2 SNEGSKA (reference sequence). This CDR3 spans 16 amino acids. CDR3 sequence: CSARDRLAGGPETQYF. The DNA for the CDR3 is TGCAGTGCTAGAGACCGACTAGCGGGAGGCCCCGAGACCCAGTACTTC.

This chain connects TRBV7-6 to TRBJ2-1; D perhaps matches TRBD2 (6 bases). Trimming removed 5 bases at V and 4 bases at J, with 12 bases between. Germline lookup yields CDR1 SGHVS and CDR2 FNYEAQ. The CDR3 length is 14 residues. The CDR3 region has the DNA TGTGCCAGCAGCCGGACTAACGGGTACAATGAGCAGTTCTTC. As protein: CASSRTNGYNEQFF.

In its sample, this clonotype was seen many times. The chain recombines TRBV4-3 with TRBJ2-6, with D hard to call. The germline CDR1 and CDR2 sequences are LGHNA and YSLEER. The CDR3 spans 15 residues. V was shortened by 6 bases and J by 0 bases, with 9 bases between the two germline ends. The CDR3 loop is CASSPRLSGANVLTF. In nucleotides, the CDR3 is TGCGCCAGCAGTCCCAGGCTCTCTGGGGCCAACGTCCTGACTTTC.

This clonotype came up many times. This rearrangement joins TRBV5-1 to TRBJ1-2; D uncertain. Trimming took 3 bases from V and 2 from J, leaving 14 bases between them. The CDR3 runs 15 residues. Germline V lookup: CDR1 SGHRS, CDR2 YFSETQ. This chain's CDR3 is CASSSSDTRNYGYTF. The CDR3 DNA follows: TGCGCCAGCAGCTCCTCAGATACAAGAAACTATGGCTACACCTTC. Complete variable domain (other parts from reference TRBV5-1 and TRBJ1-2): KAGVTQTPRYLIKTRGQQVTLSCSPISGHRSVSWYQQTPGQGLQFLFEYFSETQRNKGNFPGRFSGRQFSNSRSEMNVSTLELGDSALYLCASSSSDTRNYGYTFGSGTRLTVV.

In its sample, this clonotype was seen many times. The chain joins TRBV2 to TRBJ1-2; D is possibly TRBD1 (6 bases). Germline CDR1 and CDR2: SNHLY and FYNNEI. The CDR3 is 13 residues long. The ends were cut back, 2 bases at V and 6 bases at J, with 10 bases in the middle. CDR3 nucleotides: TGTGCCAGCAGTGAATTAGAGGGGGATGGCTACACCTTC. Translating gives CASSELEGDGYTF.

In this sample, this clonotype turned up many times. This chain connects TRBV28 to TRBJ2-2; TRBD1 matches at 8 bases. There are 16 residues in the CDR3. Germline CDR1 MDHEN, CDR2 SYDVKM. Unmatched junction bases numbered 9, after V lost 6 bases and J lost 3 bases. The CDR3 here is CASRPMDRAYTGELFF. In DNA form, the CDR3 reads TGTGCCAGCAGACCGATGGACAGGGCTTACACCGGGGAGCTGTTTTTT.

This clonotype was recorded at least ten times. The chain carries TRBV7-9 and TRBJ1-1, with a weak D call TRBD1 (5 bases). CDR1 is SEHNR, CDR2 FQNEAQ, per germline (reference sequence). This CDR3 is 13 amino acids long. V lost 4 bases to trimming and J lost 1 base, with 7 bases between them. The CDR3 sequence is CASSSGGNTEAFF. DNA for the CDR3: TGTGCCAGCAGCTCTGGGGGGAACACTGAAGCTTTCTTT.

With respect to this clonotype: With a much larger clone just one base away, this may be a read error. The CDR3 DNA reads as TGTGCCAGCAGCTTGGTGGGTCAGTATGAGGCCCAGTACTTC. Its protein product is CASSLVGQYEAQYF. The rearrangement links TRBV5-5 to TRBJ2-5; D uncertain. CDR3 length equals 14 residues. Germline V gene lookup returns CDR1 SGHKS and CDR2 YYEKEE (reference sequence). The V and J ends lost 0 bases and 9 bases respectively, with 15 bases between them.

This clonotype appeared a few times. The chain uses TRBV11-2 and TRBJ2-5; maybe TRBD2 (7 bases). Trimming took off 5 bases at V and 5 bases at J, with 15 bases between the two ends. The CDR3 contains 14 residues. The V gene's germline CDR1 is SGHAT and CDR2 FQNNGV. CDR3 amino acids: CASSPLGGRETQYF. The DNA of the CDR3 is TGTGCCAGCAGCCCCCTCGGGGGGCGGGAGACCCAGTACTTC.

This clonotype was observed at least ten times. This chain links TRBV5-1 with TRBJ2-6; unclear D gene. V lost 0 bases and J 9 bases, leaving 7 bases between the germline ends. Germline assignment: CDR1 SGHRS and CDR2 YFSETQ. The CDR3 length is 13 residues. DNA for the CDR3: TGCGCCAGCAGCTTGGTGGTGGACAACGTCCTGACTTTC. Its translation is CASSLVVDNVLTF.

This CDR3 reads CATSSLAGVYEQFF. The CDR3 DNA sequence: TGTGCCACCAGCAGCCTAGCGGGAGTGTATGAGCAGTTCTTC. This chain connects TRBV15 to TRBJ2-1, with 10 bases identical to TRBD2. In germline, CDR1 is LNHNV, CDR2 YYDKDF (reference sequence). The trim removed 3 bases at V and 8 bases at J, leaving 4 bases unmatched. The CDR3 contains 14 residues.

This clonotype has only a few counts. The chain is built from TRBV6-2 or TRBV6-3 and TRBJ1-6; possibly TRBD1 for D (5 bases). Germline CDR1 is MNHEY and CDR2 is SVGEGT. The CDR3 has 15 amino acids. V was pared by 4 bases and J by 9 bases, with 16 bases between. The CDR3 loop is CASSLPGTPASPLHF. The CDR3 nucleotides are TGTGCCAGCAGTTTACCCGGGACCCCGGCTTCACCCCTCCACTTT.

This clonotype was counted at least ten times. J is TRBJ1-5 and V is TRBV20-1; 7 bases fit TRBD1. The germline gives CDR1 DFQATT, CDR2 SNEGSKA (reference sequence). V trimming: 3 bases; J trimming: 6 bases; junction bases outside the gene matches: 11. This CDR3 is 15 amino acids long. The CDR3 DNA sequence: TGCAGTGCTAGTAAGACAGGGAGTAATTCTCAGCCCCAGCATTTT. Its translation: CSASKTGSNSQPQHF.

This clonotype showed up just a few times. V is TRBV5-6 and J is TRBJ2-5; no definite D call. Trimming left V 2 bases short and J 4 bases short, with 9 bases between. The CDR3 has 13 residues. Germline CDR1 is SGHDT and CDR2 is YYEEEE. CDR3 protein: CASSFHDRETQYF. CDR3 DNA sequence: TGTGCCAGCAGCTTTCACGACCGAGAGACCCAGTACTTC.

In the case of this clonotype: A much larger clone differs from this one at a single base, so this may be a read error. This chain joins TRBV29-1 and TRBJ1-3; the D gene is possibly TRBD1 (5 bases). Germline CDR1 reads SQVTM; CDR2 reads ANQGSEA. This CDR3 has 13 residues. The DNA for the CDR3 is TGCAGCGTTGAGGTGACAGTAGGAAGCACCATATATTTT. Translation gives CSVEVTVGSTIYF. Full variable domain (remainder filled in from reference TRBV29-1 and TRBJ1-3): SAVISQKPSRDICQRGTSLTIQCQVDSQVTMMFWYRQQPGQSLTLIATANQGSEATYESGFVIDKFPISRPNLTFSTLTVSNMSPEDSSIYLCSVEVTVGSTIYFGEGSWLTVV.

With regard to this clonotype: This sequence may be a read error, since a much larger clone differs from it by one base. The rearrangement uses TRBV7-2 and TRBJ2-3; maybe TRBD2 (5 bases). The V end was cut by 3 bases, the J end by 2 bases, with 6 bases between. CDR1 is SGHTA and CDR2 is FQGNSA in the germline V gene. The CDR3 loop spans 13 amino acids. The CDR3 region is CASSFGVTDTQYF. DNA for the CDR3: TGTGCCAGCAGCTTCGGGGTCACAGATACGCAGTATTTT.

This clonotype was seen many times. The rearrangement uses TRBV28 and TRBJ2-7; unclear D gene. CDR3 length: 14 amino acids. Per germline, CDR1 MDHEN and CDR2 SYDVKM. V was cut by 8 bases and J by 1 base, with 15 bases left in between. This chain's CDR3 is CASGETILSYEQYF. Here the CDR3 DNA reads TGTGCCAGCGGCGAAACTATCCTGTCCTACGAGCAGTACTTC. The full variable domain, with the rest looked up from reference TRBV28 and TRBJ2-7, is DVKVTQSSRYLVKRTGEKVFLECVQDMDHENMFWYRQDPGLGLRLIYFSYDVKMKEKGDIPEGYSVSREKKERFSLILESASTNQTSMYLCASGETILSYEQYFGPGTRLTVT.

This clonotype showed up many times. The chain recombines TRBV6-5 with TRBJ2-6; D is unresolved. V dropped 2 bases and J dropped 0 bases, with 8 bases sitting between them. Germline assignment: CDR1 MNHEY and CDR2 SVGAGI. CDR3 size: 16 residues. The CDR3 coding sequence is TGTGCCAGCAGTTACAGTATGAGCTCTGGGGCCAACGTCCTGACTTTC. Its protein is CASSYSMSSGANVLTF.

This chain links TRBV7-9 with TRBJ1-1, with D tentatively TRBD1 (5 bases). Trimming left V 11 bases short and J 0 bases short, with 7 bases between. Germline values: CDR1 SEHNR, CDR2 FQNEAQ (reference sequence). The CDR3 sequence is 11 residues long. In DNA form, the CDR3 reads TGTGCCGGAGGGGTGAACACTGAAGCTTTCTTT. Protein product: CAGGVNTEAFF.

This clonotype was seen ten or more times. V is TRBV27 and J is TRBJ2-3; 7 bases match TRBD2. The V and J ends lost 3 bases and 0 bases, in that order; junction bases with no gene match: 3. The CDR3 sequence is 15 residues long. CDR1 and CDR2 from the germline V gene are MNHEY and SMNVEV (reference sequence). CDR3 nucleotides: TGTGCCAGCAGTTTGGAACTAGCGAGCACAGATACGCAGTATTTT. It translates to CASSLELASTDTQYF.

This clonotype came up a few times. The CDR3 loop is CASSFKSGFEAFF. The CDR3 nucleotides read TGTGCCAGCAGCTTCAAATCGGGCTTCGAAGCTTTCTTT. V gene TRBV11-3 combines with J gene TRBJ1-1; D is undetermined. Trimming took 3 bases from V and 8 from J, leaving 13 bases between them. This CDR3 comprises 13 residues. Per germline, CDR1 SGHNT and CDR2 YENEEA.

This clonotype was counted at least ten times. This chain links TRBV5-1 with TRBJ2-2, with a tentative D call TRBD2 (6 bases). Germline V gene data show CDR1 as SGHRS and CDR2 as YFSETQ. The V end was cut by 4 bases, the J end by 1 base, with 17 bases between. This CDR3 spans 17 amino acids. CDR3 DNA sequence: TGCGCCAGCAGCGTCGGACCGGGACTCAGGAACACCGGGGAGCTGTTTTTT. Translating it yields CASSVGPGLRNTGELFF.

This clonotype was recorded many times. The V gene is TRBV4-3, the J gene TRBJ2-2; no clear D gene. Germline V lookup: CDR1 LGHNA, CDR2 YSLEER. The CDR3 length is 12 residues. Trimming shortened V by 4 bases and J by 6 bases, and 6 bases separated the two germline ends. CDR3 loop: CASSLSSGELFF. The CDR3 DNA follows: TGCGCCAGCAGCCTGAGTTCCGGGGAGCTGTTTTTT.

This clonotype was counted between two and nine times. A much bigger clone sits one base away, suggesting this may be a read error. The J gene is TRBJ1-2, the V gene TRBV24-1, with unresolved D. This CDR3 region has 14 residues. The germline V gene encodes CDR1 KGHDR and CDR2 SFDVKD. In nucleotides, the CDR3 is TGTGCCACCAGTGATTTGACGGGGATCTATGACTACACCTTC. Amino acid sequence: CATSDLTGIYDYTF.

This clonotype appeared many times. The chain couples TRBV10-3 to TRBJ2-1, with TRBD1 matching 10 bases. V lost 7 bases and J lost 8; bases outside the gene matches: 11. This CDR3 has 15 amino acids. CDR1 is ENHRY and CDR2 is SYGVKD in the germline V gene. The CDR3: CAINDRDRGGHEQFF. DNA for the CDR3: TGTGCCATCAACGACCGGGACAGGGGCGGCCATGAGCAGTTCTTC.

This clonotype occurred many times. The V gene is TRBV5-1, the J gene TRBJ2-1; D is uncertain. Germline CDR1 and CDR2: SGHRS and YFSETQ. V lost 1 base, J lost 1 base, and 15 bases lay in between. The length of the CDR3 is 17 residues. CDR3 protein: CASSLYLDGDSYNEQFF. In DNA form, the CDR3 reads TGCGCCAGCAGCTTGTATCTAGATGGGGATTCCTACAATGAGCAGTTCTTC. Variable domain in full (rest from reference TRBV5-1 and TRBJ2-1): KAGVTQTPRYLIKTRGQQVTLSCSPISGHRSVSWYQQTPGQGLQFLFEYFSETQRNKGNFPGRFSGRQFSNSRSEMNVSTLELGDSALYLCASSLYLDGDSYNEQFFGPGTRLTVL.

This clonotype has only one observation. The J gene is TRBJ2-2, the V gene TRBV9; D is ambiguous. V lost 4 bases and J lost 7, with 14 bases in between. The CDR3 is 14 residues long. Germline CDR1 is SGDLS and CDR2 is YYNGEE. This chain's CDR3 is CASSHVYSGGELFF. CDR3 nucleotide sequence: TGTGCCAGCAGCCACGTCTATTCGGGCGGGGAGCTGTTTTTT.